The 9 T cell receptor beta chains below all came from one sample that was sequenced in a study of monozygotic twins with inflammatory bowel disease. TCRdb re-analyzed the 5' RACE reads; it lists each CDR3 protein once, without DNA. Its listing shows about 380,000 distinct CDR3 sequences. The specimen was blood. The source of these receptors is a human donor with ulcerative colitis or Crohn's disease, or a healthy co-twin of an affected twin (not recorded which).

The chain employs TRBV29-1 and TRBJ1-4. Germline V lookup: CDR1 SQVTM, CDR2 ANQGSEA. The CDR3 consists of 12 residues. This CDR3 reads CSAGRHNEKLFF.

The V and J genes are TRBV20-1 and TRBJ1-1; TCRdb's assignment of TRBD1 cannot be checked, as there is no DNA. This CDR3 is built from 13 residues. The germline CDR1 and CDR2 sequences are DFQATT and SNEGSKA (reference sequence). CDR3 sequence: CSALDRSNTEAFF.

This CDR3 is CASSADRGWTDTQYF. The V call is TRBV9, the J call TRBJ2-3; checking the TCRdb D call of TRBD1 is not possible without DNA. The length of the CDR3 is 15 residues. CDR1 and CDR2 from the germline V gene are SGDLS and YYNGEE.

The V call is TRBV6-1, the J call TRBJ2-4; the D call from TCRdb, TRBD2, cannot be confirmed without DNA. Germline CDR1 is MNHNS and CDR2 is SASEGT. This CDR3 comprises 21 residues. This CDR3 is CASSEAEGRESTKIAKNIQYF.

The chain joins TRBV18 to TRBJ1-1; TCRdb's D gene call, TRBD1, goes unchecked for lack of DNA. The CDR3 contains 15 residues. Germline V lookup: CDR1 KGHSH, CDR2 LQKENI. The CDR3 spells CASSPFGQPNTEAFF.

The J gene is TRBJ2-3, the V gene TRBV5-5; TCRdb lists TRBD1, though no DNA is available to test this call. Germline V gene data show CDR1 as SGHKS and CDR2 as YYEKEE (reference sequence). CDR3 length: 14 residues. The chain's CDR3 is CASSSATGIDTQYF. Variable domain in full (rest from reference TRBV5-5 and TRBJ2-3): DAGVTQSPTHLIKTRGQQVTLRCSPISGHKSVSWYQQVLGQGPQFIFQYYEKEERGRGNFPDRFSARQFPNYSSELNVNALLLGDSALYLCASSSATGIDTQYFGPGTRLTVL.

V usage is TRBV5-1 and J usage is TRBJ1-2; the TCRdb D gene call, TRBD1, has no DNA to confirm it. CDR1 and CDR2 (germline): SGHRS, YFSETQ. CDR3 length equals 13 residues. The CDR3 sequence: CASRPTGAGGYTF.

This rearrangement joins TRBV18 to TRBJ1-4; as DNA is missing, the TRBD1 call by TCRdb cannot be tested. The V gene's germline CDR1 is KGHSH and CDR2 LQKENI. The CDR3 is made up of 14 amino acids. The CDR3 protein is CASSLRGGREKLFF.

The chain's CDR3 is CASSKRQGQNTEAFF. J is TRBJ1-1 and V is TRBV2; the TCRdb D gene call, TRBD1, has no DNA to confirm it. This CDR3 spans 15 amino acids. CDR1 and CDR2 from the germline V gene are SNHLY and FYNNEI.